Below, 4 T cell receptor beta chains from the same sample are listed, as sequenced in a study of beta chain features in type 1 diabetes. Sequenced material consisted of expressed TCRB transcripts (all of the isolated RNA was reverse transcribed). The protocol was immunoSEQ multiplex PCR, while the TCRdb copy is restricted to in-frame clones and leaves out a portion. The table lists about 40,000 clones, around 48% of them singletons. What was sequenced was central memory CD4+ T cells from blood. The receptors shown here come from a woman in her late teens or twenties in good health.

The rearrangement links TRBV7-2 to TRBJ2-5; tentatively, D is TRBD1 (6 bases). CDR3 size: 13 residues. The V gene's germline CDR1 is SGHTA and CDR2 FQGNSA. V was trimmed by 5 bases and J by 3 bases, leaving 10 bases between them. The CDR3 DNA reads TGTGCCAGCAGCATCGGACAGAAAGAGACCCAGTACTTC. Its translation: CASSIGQKETQYF.

The J gene is TRBJ2-7, the V gene TRBV6-5; 8 positions match TRBD2. The CDR3 length is 14 residues. Germline lookup yields CDR1 MNHEY and CDR2 SVGAGI. Germline trimming cut 0 bases from V and 3 bases from J; bases unmatched to any gene: 1. CDR3: CASSYSAGGYEQYF. The CDR3 DNA reads as TGTGCCAGCAGTTACTCGGCGGGGGGCTACGAGCAGTACTTC.

This clone was seen a few times. CDR3 in DNA: TGTGCCAGCAGTGGACAGGGTGAGAATGAGCAGTTCTTC. This encodes CASSGQGENEQFF. The chain recombines TRBV6-1 with TRBJ2-1, with TRBD1 matching 7 bases. The germline V gene has CDR1 MNHNS and CDR2 SASEGT. The CDR3 spans 13 residues. The trim removed 4 bases at V and 7 bases at J, leaving 4 bases unmatched.

This clone has only a few counts. This chain uses TRBV30 with TRBJ2-2; perhaps TRBD1 as D (5 bases). This CDR3 comprises 14 residues. The germline V and J ends were trimmed by 5 bases and 1 base, with 11 bases remaining between them. The germline V gene has CDR1 GTSNPN and CDR2 SVGIG (reference sequence). The chain's CDR3 is CAWAHGQNTGELFF. For the CDR3, the DNA is TGTGCCTGGGCCCACGGACAGAACACCGGGGAGCTGTTTTTT.